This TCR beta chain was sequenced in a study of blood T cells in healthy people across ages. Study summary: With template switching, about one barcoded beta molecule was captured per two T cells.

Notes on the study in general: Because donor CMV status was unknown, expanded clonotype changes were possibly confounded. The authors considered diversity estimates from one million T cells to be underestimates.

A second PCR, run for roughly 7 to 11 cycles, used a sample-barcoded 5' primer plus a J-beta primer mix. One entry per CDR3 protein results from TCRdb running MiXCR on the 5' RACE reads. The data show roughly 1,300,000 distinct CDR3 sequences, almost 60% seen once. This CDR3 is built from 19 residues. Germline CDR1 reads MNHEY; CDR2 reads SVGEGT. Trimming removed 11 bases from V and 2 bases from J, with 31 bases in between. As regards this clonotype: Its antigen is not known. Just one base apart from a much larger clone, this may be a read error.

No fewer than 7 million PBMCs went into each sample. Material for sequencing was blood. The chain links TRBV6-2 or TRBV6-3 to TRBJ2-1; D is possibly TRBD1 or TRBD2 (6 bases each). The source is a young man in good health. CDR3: CAGNETPPGAGETYNEQFF. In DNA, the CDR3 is TGTGCCGGCAACGAAACCCCACCGGGGGCCGGGGAAACCTACAATGAGCAGTTCTTC.